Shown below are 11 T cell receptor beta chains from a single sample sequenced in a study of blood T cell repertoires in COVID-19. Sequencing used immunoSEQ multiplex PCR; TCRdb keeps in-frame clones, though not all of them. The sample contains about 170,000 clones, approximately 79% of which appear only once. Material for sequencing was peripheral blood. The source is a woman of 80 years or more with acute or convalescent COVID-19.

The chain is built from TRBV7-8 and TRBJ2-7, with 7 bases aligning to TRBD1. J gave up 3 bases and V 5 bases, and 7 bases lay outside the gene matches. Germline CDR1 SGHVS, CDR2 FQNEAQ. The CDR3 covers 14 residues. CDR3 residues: CASSLGQNNYEQYF. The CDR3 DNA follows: TGTGCCAGCAGCCTGGGACAGAATAACTACGAGCAGTACTTC.

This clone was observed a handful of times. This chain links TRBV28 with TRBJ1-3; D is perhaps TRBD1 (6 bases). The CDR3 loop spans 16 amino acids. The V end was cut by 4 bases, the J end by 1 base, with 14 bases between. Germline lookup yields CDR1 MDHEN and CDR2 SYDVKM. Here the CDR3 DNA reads TGTGCCAGCAGTTCACCGGGACAAAGTTCTGGAAACACCATATATTTT. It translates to CASSSPGQSSGNTIYF.

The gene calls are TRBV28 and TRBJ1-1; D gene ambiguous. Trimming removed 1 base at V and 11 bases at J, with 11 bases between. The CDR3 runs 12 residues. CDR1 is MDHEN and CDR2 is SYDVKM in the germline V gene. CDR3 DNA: TGTGCCAGCAGTTTATACCCCTCGAGGGCTTTCTTT. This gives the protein CASSLYPSRAFF. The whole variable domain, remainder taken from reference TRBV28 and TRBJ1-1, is DVKVTQSSRYLVKRTGEKVFLECVQDMDHENMFWYRQDPGLGLRLIYFSYDVKMKEKGDIPEGYSVSREKKERFSLILESASTNQTSMYLCASSLYPSRAFFGQGTRLTVV.

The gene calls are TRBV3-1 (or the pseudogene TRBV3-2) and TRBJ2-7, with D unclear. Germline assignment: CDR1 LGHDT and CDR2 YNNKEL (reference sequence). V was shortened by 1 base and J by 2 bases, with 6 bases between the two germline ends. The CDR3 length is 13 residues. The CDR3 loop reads CASSQGGTYEQYF. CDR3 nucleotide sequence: TGTGCCAGCAGCCAAGGTGGCACCTACGAGCAGTACTTC.

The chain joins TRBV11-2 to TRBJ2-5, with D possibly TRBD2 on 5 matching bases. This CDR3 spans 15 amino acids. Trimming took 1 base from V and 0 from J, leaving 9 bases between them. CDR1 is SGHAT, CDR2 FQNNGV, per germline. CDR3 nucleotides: TGTGCCAGCAGCTTAGTGATAGCGTACCAAGAGACCCAGTACTTC. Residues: CASSLVIAYQETQYF.

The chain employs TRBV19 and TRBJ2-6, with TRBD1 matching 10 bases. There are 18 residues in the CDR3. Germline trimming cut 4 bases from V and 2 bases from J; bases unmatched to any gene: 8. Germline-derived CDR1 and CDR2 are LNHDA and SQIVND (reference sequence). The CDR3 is CASSTEGTGETGANVLTF. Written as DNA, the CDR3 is TGTGCCAGTAGTACTGAGGGGACAGGGGAAACTGGGGCCAACGTCCTGACTTTC. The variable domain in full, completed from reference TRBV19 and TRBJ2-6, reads DGGITQSPKYLFRKEGQNVTLSCEQNLNHDAMYWYRQDPGQGLRLIYYSQIVNDFQKGDIAEGYSVSREKKESFPLTVTSAQKNPTAFYLCASSTEGTGETGANVLTFGAGSRLTVL.

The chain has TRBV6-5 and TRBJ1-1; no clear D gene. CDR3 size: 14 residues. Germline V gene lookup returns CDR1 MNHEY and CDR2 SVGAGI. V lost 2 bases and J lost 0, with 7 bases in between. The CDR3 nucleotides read TGTGCCAGCAGTTACAGGAGAATGAACACTGAAGCTTTCTTT. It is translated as CASSYRRMNTEAFF.

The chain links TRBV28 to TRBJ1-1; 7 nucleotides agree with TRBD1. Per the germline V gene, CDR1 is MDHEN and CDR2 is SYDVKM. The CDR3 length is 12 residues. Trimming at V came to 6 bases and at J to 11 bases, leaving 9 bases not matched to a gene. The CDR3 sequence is CASSPIDRAAFF. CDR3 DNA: TGTGCCAGCAGCCCCATCGACAGGGCGGCTTTCTTT.

The CDR3: CASSLEVAAYNEQFF. CDR3 in DNA: TGTGCCAGCAGTTTAGAGGTAGCTGCCTACAATGAGCAGTTCTTC. This chain connects TRBV28 to TRBJ2-1, with D unclear. CDR1 and CDR2 (germline): MDHEN, SYDVKM. The CDR3 length is 15 residues. V was trimmed by 2 bases and J by 2 bases, leaving 10 bases between them.

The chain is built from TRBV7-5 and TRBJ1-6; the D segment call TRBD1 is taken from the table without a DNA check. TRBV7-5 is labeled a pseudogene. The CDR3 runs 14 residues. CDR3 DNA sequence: TGTGCCAGAAGCACACAGAGTTTCCAGTCACCCCTCCACTTT. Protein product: CARSTQSFQSPLHF.

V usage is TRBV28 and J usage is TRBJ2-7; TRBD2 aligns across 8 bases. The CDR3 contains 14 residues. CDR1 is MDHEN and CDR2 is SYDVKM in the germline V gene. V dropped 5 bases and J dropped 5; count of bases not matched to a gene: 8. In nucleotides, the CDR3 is TGTGCCAGCAGTCGTCTTCAAGCGGGAGACGAGCAGTACTTC. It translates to CASSRLQAGDEQYF.